This T cell receptor (beta chain) was identified in a study of blood T cell repertoires in COVID-19. Germline CDR1 reads MGHDK; CDR2 reads SYGVNS. This CDR3 contains 14 residues. The V segment lost 1 base and the J segment 6 bases; nucleotides outside the gene matches: 3. TCRdb's table, derived via immunoSEQ multiplex PCR, lists solely in-frame clones and lacks some. This table holds over 350,000 clones, nearly 90% found once. The study drew participants aged about 18 to 90 years from approximately 23 US areas. The sequence derives from a woman between 18 and 29 years old with acute COVID-19. Source material: PBMCs or T cells enriched from blood (not recorded which). V usage is TRBV25-1 and J usage is TRBJ1-2, with TRBD1 matching 9 bases. The chain's CDR3 is CASSESGQGHGYTF. The DNA of the CDR3 is TGTGCCAGCAGTGAATCCGGACAGGGGCATGGCTACACCTTC.